This T cell receptor beta chain was recorded in a study of T-cell reconstitution after alpha-beta-depleted transplantation in children. Library preparation (for TCRbeta) was performed with unique molecular identifiers. TCRdb recomputed calls from the PCR reads with MiXCR, one row per CDR3 protein. The sample consists of about 200,000 distinct CDR3 sequences, about 15% of them appearing once. The CDR3 extends over 17 amino acids. Per the germline V gene, CDR1 is KGHDR and CDR2 is SFDVKD. V lost 7 bases, J lost 0 bases, and 10 bases stayed unmatched. This clonotype was counted ten times or more. This chain uses TRBV24-1 with TRBJ2-3, with 9 positions matching TRBD2. Here the sequenced sample was PBMCs from the stem cell graft donor, taken from the stem cell graft. The origin of this receptor is a human donor who donated a stem cell graft to a child with acute lymphoblastic leukemia. The CDR3 reads CATSTGDSGRSTDTQYF. Here the CDR3 DNA reads TGTGCCACCAGCACCGGAGATAGCGGGAGAAGCACAGATACGCAGTATTTT.